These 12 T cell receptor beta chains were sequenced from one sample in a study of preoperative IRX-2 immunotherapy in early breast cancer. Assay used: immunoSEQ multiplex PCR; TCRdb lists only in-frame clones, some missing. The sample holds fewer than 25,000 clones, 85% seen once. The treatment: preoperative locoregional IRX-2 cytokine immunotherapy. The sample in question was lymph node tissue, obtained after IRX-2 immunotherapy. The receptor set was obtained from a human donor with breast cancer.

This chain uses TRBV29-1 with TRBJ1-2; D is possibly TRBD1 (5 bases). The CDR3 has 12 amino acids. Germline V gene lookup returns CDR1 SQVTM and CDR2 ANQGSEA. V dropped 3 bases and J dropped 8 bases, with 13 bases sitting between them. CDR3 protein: CSVDGGPGGYTF. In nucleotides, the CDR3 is TGCAGCGTTGACGGGGGACCGGGCGGCTACACCTTC.

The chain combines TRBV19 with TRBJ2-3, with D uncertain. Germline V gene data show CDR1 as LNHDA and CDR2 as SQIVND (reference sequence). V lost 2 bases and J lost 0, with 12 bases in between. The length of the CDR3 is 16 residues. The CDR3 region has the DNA TGTGCCAGTAGTATATCGGCAACTACTAGCACAGATACGCAGTATTTT. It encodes CASSISATTSTDTQYF.

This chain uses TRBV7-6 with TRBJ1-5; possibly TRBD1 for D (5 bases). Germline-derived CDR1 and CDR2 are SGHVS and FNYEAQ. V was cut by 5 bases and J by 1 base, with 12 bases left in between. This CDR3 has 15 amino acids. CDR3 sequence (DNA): TGTGCCAGCAGCAAAGGGACGGACAGCAATCAGCCCCAGCATTTT. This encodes CASSKGTDSNQPQHF.

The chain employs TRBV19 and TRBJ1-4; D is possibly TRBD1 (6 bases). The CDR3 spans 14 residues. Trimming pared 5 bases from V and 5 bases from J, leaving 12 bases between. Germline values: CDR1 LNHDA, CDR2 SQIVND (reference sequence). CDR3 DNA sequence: TGTGCCAGTAGTCCCGGACAGAGAAATGAAAAACTGTTTTTT. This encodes CASSPGQRNEKLFF.

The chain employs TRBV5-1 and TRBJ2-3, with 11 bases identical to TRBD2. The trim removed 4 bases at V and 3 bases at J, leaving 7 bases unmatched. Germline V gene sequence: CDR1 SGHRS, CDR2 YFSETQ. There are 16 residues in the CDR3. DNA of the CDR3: TGCGCCAGCAGCACCGGACTAGCGGGCCCAACAGATACGCAGTATTTT. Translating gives CASSTGLAGPTDTQYF.

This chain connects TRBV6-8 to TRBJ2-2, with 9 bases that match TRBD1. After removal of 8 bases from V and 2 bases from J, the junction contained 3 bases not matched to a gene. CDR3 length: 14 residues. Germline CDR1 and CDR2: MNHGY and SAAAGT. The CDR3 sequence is CASSGQGNTGELFF. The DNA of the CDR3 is TGTGCCAGCTCGGGACAGGGAAACACCGGGGAGCTGTTTTTT.

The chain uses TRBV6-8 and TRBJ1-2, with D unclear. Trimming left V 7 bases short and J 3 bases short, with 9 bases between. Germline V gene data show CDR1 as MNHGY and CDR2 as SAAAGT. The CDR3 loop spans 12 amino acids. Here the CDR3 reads CASTGEHYGYTF. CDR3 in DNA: TGTGCCAGCACGGGAGAGCACTATGGCTACACCTTC.

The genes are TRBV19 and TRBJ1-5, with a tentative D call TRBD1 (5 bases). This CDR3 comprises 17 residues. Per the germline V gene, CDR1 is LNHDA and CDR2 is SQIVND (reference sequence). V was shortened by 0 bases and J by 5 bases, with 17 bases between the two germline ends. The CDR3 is CASSIDLFGGEDQPQHF. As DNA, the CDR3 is TGTGCCAGTAGTATAGATCTATTCGGGGGGGAGGATCAGCCCCAGCATTTT.

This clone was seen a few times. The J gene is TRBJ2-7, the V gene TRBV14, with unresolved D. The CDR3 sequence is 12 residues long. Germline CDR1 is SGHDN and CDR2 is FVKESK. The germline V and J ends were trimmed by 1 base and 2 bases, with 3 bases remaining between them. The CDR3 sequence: CASSQVTYEQYF. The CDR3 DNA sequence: TGTGCCAGCAGCCAAGTAACCTACGAGCAGTACTTC. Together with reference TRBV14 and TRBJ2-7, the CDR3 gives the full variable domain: EAGVTQFPSHSVIEKGQTVTLRCDPISGHDNLYWYRRVMGKEIKFLLHFVKESKQDESGMPNNRFLAERTGGTYSTLKVQPAELEDSGVYFCASSQVTYEQYFGPGTRLTVT.

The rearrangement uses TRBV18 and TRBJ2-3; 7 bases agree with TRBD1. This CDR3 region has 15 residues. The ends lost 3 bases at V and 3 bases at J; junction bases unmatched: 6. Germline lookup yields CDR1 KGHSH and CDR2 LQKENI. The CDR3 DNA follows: TGTGCCAGCTCACCTCAAACACAGGGGACAGATACGCAGTATTTT. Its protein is CASSPQTQGTDTQYF.

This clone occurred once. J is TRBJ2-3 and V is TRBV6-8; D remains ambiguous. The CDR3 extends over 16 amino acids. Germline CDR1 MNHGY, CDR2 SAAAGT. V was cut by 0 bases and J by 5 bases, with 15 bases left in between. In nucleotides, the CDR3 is TGTGCCAGCAGTTACTCGATCGCGGCGCCGCTAGATACGCAGTATTTT. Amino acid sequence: CASSYSIAAPLDTQYF.

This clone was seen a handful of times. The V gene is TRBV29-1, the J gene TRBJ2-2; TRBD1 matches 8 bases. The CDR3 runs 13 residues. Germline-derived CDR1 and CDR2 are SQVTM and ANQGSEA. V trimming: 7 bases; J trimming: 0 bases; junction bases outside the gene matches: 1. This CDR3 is CSAGQANTGELFF. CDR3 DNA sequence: TGCAGCGCGGGACAGGCGAACACCGGGGAGCTGTTTTTT.